The 31 T cell receptor beta chains listed next were all sequenced from one sample in a study of cytomegalovirus exposure and HLA in healthy donors. In the PCR, 60 Vbeta and 13 Jbeta primers were used. Data came from immunoSEQ multiplex PCR; TCRdb stores just in-frame clones and leaves some out. The table has approximately 110,000 clones, roughly three quarters seen once. Material for sequencing was PBMCs. The receptors derive from a man between 35 and 55 years old in good health and CMV-seropositive.

This clone appeared once. The V gene is TRBV29-1, the J gene TRBJ1-3, with TRBD1 identical over 7 bases. The CDR3 spans 16 residues. V dropped 6 bases and J dropped 0; count of bases not matched to a gene: 11. Germline loops: CDR1 SQVTM, CDR2 ANQGSEA. Written as DNA, the CDR3 is TGCAGCGTCGTCGGGACAGACCCTGGCTCTGGAAACACCATATATTTT. It codes for CSVVGTDPGSGNTIYF.

Here the CDR3 DNA reads TGTGCCAGCAGCTTGGGCGGGGGACTAGCGGGAGGGTATGAGCAGTTCTTC. It specifies CASSLGGGLAGGYEQFF. The rearrangement links TRBV5-6 to TRBJ2-1, with TRBD2 matching over 16 bases. V dropped 0 bases and J dropped 8; count of bases not matched to a gene: 5. From germline, CDR1 is SGHDT and CDR2 YYEEEE. The CDR3 consists of 17 residues.

CDR3 sequence: CASSVGGNNNEQFF. The DNA of the CDR3 is TGTGCCAGCAGCGTTGGCGGAAATAACAATGAGCAGTTCTTC. The chain combines TRBV9 with TRBJ2-1, with D uncertain. CDR3 length: 14 residues. CDR1 is SGDLS, CDR2 YYNGEE, per germline. Trimming took off 2 bases at V and 5 bases at J, with 11 bases between the two ends.

This chain links TRBV9 with TRBJ2-3; 10 positions match TRBD2. Losses at the gene ends were 0 bases for V and 3 bases for J; bases not matched to a gene: 10. The CDR3 covers 18 residues. Per germline, CDR1 SGDLS and CDR2 YYNGEE. The CDR3 DNA is TGTGCCAGCAGCGTAGAGTTAGCGGGAGGATGGAGGACAGATACGCAGTATTTT. Amino acid sequence: CASSVELAGGWRTDTQYF.

The chain couples TRBV5-1 to TRBJ1-3; D not resolved. Germline CDR1 SGHRS, CDR2 YFSETQ. Trimming removed 0 bases from V and 4 bases from J, with 11 bases in between. This CDR3 spans 15 amino acids. DNA for the CDR3: TGCGCCAGCAGCTTGGCGGCGGGTTCCGGAAACACCATATATTTT. Translated, it gives CASSLAAGSGNTIYF.

About this clone: A junction boundary mismatches the germline segment, possibly from a read error. The chain joins TRBV7-7 to TRBJ2-3, with unresolved D. The CDR3 is 15 amino acids. Germline CDR1 and CDR2: SSHAT and FNYEAQ (reference sequence). The CDR3 protein is CASSLVPGSTDTQYF. In nucleotides, the CDR3 is TGTGCTAGCAGCTTAGTCCCCGGGTCCACAGATACGCAGTATTTT.

The chain joins TRBV4-1 to TRBJ2-1, with a weak D call TRBD2 (6 bases). The germline V and J ends were trimmed by 4 bases and 2 bases, with 18 bases remaining between them. The germline V gene has CDR1 MGHRA and CDR2 YSYEKL. The CDR3 runs to 17 residues. CDR3 loop: CASSPSPTSVPYNEQFF. CDR3 in DNA: TGCGCCAGCAGCCCGAGCCCGACTAGTGTGCCCTACAATGAGCAGTTCTTC.

The gene calls are TRBV19 and TRBJ2-6; perhaps TRBD1 as D (7 bases). Per germline, CDR1 LNHDA and CDR2 SQIVND (reference sequence). V was cut by 7 bases and J by 12 bases, with 13 bases left in between. The CDR3 totals 12 residues. In DNA form, the CDR3 reads TGTGCCAGTAATCCTCAGGGGGGCGTCCTGACTTTC. The encoded protein is CASNPQGGVLTF.

This clone occurred a few times. This chain joins TRBV13 and TRBJ2-2; 15 bases align to TRBD2. Trimming at V came to 5 bases and at J to 6 bases, leaving 4 bases not matched to a gene. The germline CDR1 and CDR2 sequences are PRHDT and FYEKMQ (reference sequence). This CDR3 comprises 16 residues. The CDR3 here is CASSPRTSGRAGELFF. The CDR3 DNA sequence: TGTGCCAGCAGCCCCCGGACTAGCGGGAGGGCCGGGGAGCTGTTTTTT.

The genes are TRBV28 and TRBJ1-2, with 7 bases lining up with TRBD1. This CDR3 region has 14 residues. Germline V gene lookup returns CDR1 MDHEN and CDR2 SYDVKM. J was trimmed by 4 bases and V by 6 bases; bases with no gene match: 8. The CDR3 is CASRRQGPAYGYTF. CDR3 sequence (DNA): TGTGCCAGCAGACGACAGGGCCCGGCCTATGGCTACACCTTC.

The rearrangement links TRBV5-1 to TRBJ2-1; D perhaps matches TRBD1 (6 bases). This CDR3 has 14 residues. Germline V gives CDR1 SGHRS, CDR2 YFSETQ. Between the trimmed V and J ends, which lost 4 bases and 3 bases, there was a span of 11 bases. CDR3: CASSISGDYNEQFF. CDR3 nucleotide sequence: TGCGCCAGCAGCATATCAGGGGACTACAATGAGCAGTTCTTC.

This clone has a handful of counts. V usage is TRBV21-1 and J usage is TRBJ2-5; TRBD1 was called by the table and not checked on the DNA. TRBV21-1 is noted as a pseudogene. The CDR3 has 16 residues. CDR3 DNA: TGTGCCAGCAGCAAAGCGGGACAGCGGTACCAAGAGACCCAGTACTTC. Its translation is CASSKAGQRYQETQYF.

V and J are TRBV4-1 and TRBJ2-1; possibly TRBD1 for D (6 bases). Germline assignment: CDR1 MGHRA and CDR2 YSYEKL. This CDR3 is 16 amino acids long. V was trimmed by 3 bases and J by 0 bases, leaving 12 bases between them. DNA for the CDR3: TGCGCCAGCAGCCAGAGACAGGTTAGCTCCTACAATGAGCAGTTCTTC. Protein: CASSQRQVSSYNEQFF.

This clone has more than one count but fewer than ten. The chain combines TRBV4-1 with TRBJ1-1; maybe TRBD1 (5 bases). The CDR3 length is 15 residues. CDR1 and CDR2 (germline): MGHRA, YSYEKL. Trimming cost V 1 base and J 1 base, with 10 bases left between them. CDR3 region: CASSQGWGENTEAFF. CDR3 DNA sequence: TGCGCCAGCAGCCAAGGGTGGGGGGAGAACACTGAAGCTTTCTTT.

The V call is TRBV30, the J call TRBJ1-1, with D possibly matching TRBD1 (5 bases). In germline, CDR1 is GTSNPN, CDR2 SVGIG (reference sequence). This CDR3 spans 17 amino acids. The V end was cut by 1 base, the J end by 0 bases, with 18 bases between. CDR3 in amino acids: CAWSGTTAYTLNTEAFF. The DNA of the CDR3 is TGTGCCTGGAGTGGAACGACAGCTTACACCCTGAACACTGAAGCTTTCTTT.

This chain connects TRBV7-9 to TRBJ2-2; TRBD2 might be the D (5 bases). Trimming took off 5 bases at V and 1 base at J, with 20 bases between the two ends. The germline gives CDR1 SEHNR, CDR2 FQNEAQ (reference sequence). The CDR3 has 18 amino acids. Here the CDR3 DNA reads TGTGCCAGCAGCACCGCCGAGGGTTCGGCCATGAACACCGGGGAGCTGTTTTTT. It codes for CASSTAEGSAMNTGELFF.

This clone is labeled medium-sized. V gene TRBV21-1 combines with J gene TRBJ2-1; TRBD1 was called by the table and not checked on the DNA. TRBV21-1 is recorded as a pseudogene. The CDR3 length is 16 residues. The CDR3: CASSSPGQGARNEQFF. CDR3 bases: TGTGCCAGCAGCTCCCCGGGACAGGGGGCGCGGAATGAGCAGTTCTTC.

The chain combines TRBV6-5 with TRBJ1-4; D not certain. In germline, CDR1 is MNHEY, CDR2 SVGAGI. V lost 6 bases and J lost 0, with 5 bases in between. CDR3 size: 13 residues. CDR3 nucleotide sequence: TGTGCCAGCAGGGAGACAACTAATGAAAAACTGTTTTTT. Its translation is CASRETTNEKLFF.

With respect to this clone: The sample holds other DNA sequences that translate to the same CDR3. The genes are TRBV5-1 and TRBJ2-5; the match to TRBD1 covers 12 bases. V lost 3 bases to trimming and J lost 5 bases; unmatched junction nucleotides: 5. In germline, CDR1 is SGHRS, CDR2 YFSETQ. The CDR3 consists of 15 residues. This CDR3 reads CASSSGQGAGETQYF. As DNA, the CDR3 is TGCGCCAGCAGCTCGGGACAGGGGGCCGGCGAGACCCAGTACTTC. Variable domain in full (rest from reference TRBV5-1 and TRBJ2-5): KAGVTQTPRYLIKTRGQQVTLSCSPISGHRSVSWYQQTPGQGLQFLFEYFSETQRNKGNFPGRFSGRQFSNSRSEMNVSTLELGDSALYLCASSSGQGAGETQYFGPGTRLLVL.

This clone was counted a few times. The chain has TRBV7-9 and TRBJ2-1; 7 nucleotides agree with TRBD2. The CDR3 loop spans 15 amino acids. Germline lookup yields CDR1 SEHNR and CDR2 FQNEAQ (reference sequence). V lost 5 bases and J lost 5; bases outside the gene matches: 9. The CDR3: CASSGVPSGNNEQFF. In DNA, the CDR3 is TGTGCCAGCAGCGGCGTACCTAGCGGAAACAATGAGCAGTTCTTC.

This chain links TRBV6-6 with TRBJ2-7; the match to TRBD1 covers 9 bases. V dropped 0 bases and J dropped 3; count of bases not matched to a gene: 6. The CDR3 runs to 16 residues. Looked up from germline, CDR1 is MNHNY and CDR2 is SVGAGI (reference sequence). The CDR3 sequence is CASSYSRTGVFYEQYF. The CDR3, as DNA: TGTGCCAGCAGTTACTCGCGGACAGGGGTCTTCTACGAGCAGTACTTC.

The V call is TRBV19, the J call TRBJ1-1, with D unresolved. Trimming stripped 7 bases from V and 4 bases from J, with 19 bases between. Germline V CDR1 and CDR2: LNHDA, SQIVND (reference sequence). The CDR3 is made up of 15 amino acids. For the CDR3, the DNA is TGTGCCAGTACTCTAGCCCCAACGGGGATCACTGAAGCTTTCTTT. It yields the protein CASTLAPTGITEAFF.

The rearrangement uses TRBV19 and TRBJ1-5, with D unclear. Deletions cut 3 bases from V and 6 bases from J, with 9 bases between. CDR1 is LNHDA and CDR2 is SQIVND in the germline V gene (reference sequence). This CDR3 region has 13 residues. DNA of the CDR3: TGTGCCAGTAGTATGGATCTAGGTCAGCCCCAGCATTTT. This sequence encodes CASSMDLGQPQHF.

V gene TRBV6-6 combines with J gene TRBJ2-7; 9 bases are shared with TRBD1. This CDR3 is 15 amino acids long. Germline loops: CDR1 MNHNY, CDR2 SVGAGI (reference sequence). The V gene end was trimmed by 6 bases and the J gene end by 0 bases; junction bases not matched to a gene: 6. This CDR3 is CASRPGQGSSYEQYF. DNA for the CDR3: TGTGCCAGCAGGCCCGGACAGGGGAGCTCCTACGAGCAGTACTTC.

The chain couples TRBV7-9 to TRBJ2-2, with 7 bases that match TRBD1. The length of the CDR3 is 16 residues. In germline, CDR1 is SEHNR, CDR2 FQNEAQ (reference sequence). With V trimmed by 1 base and J by 1 base, 3 bases remained unmatched. CDR3 sequence reads: CASSLGAGGNTGELFF. The CDR3 DNA sequence: TGTGCCAGCAGCTTAGGGGCAGGGGGGAACACCGGGGAGCTGTTTTTT.

The chain links TRBV2 to TRBJ1-1; a weak D match, TRBD1 (5 bases). V was trimmed by 6 bases and J by 3 bases, leaving 20 bases between them. The CDR3 has 16 amino acids. Germline CDR1 reads SNHLY; CDR2 reads FYNNEI. The chain's CDR3 is CASSPMWGRHDTEAFF. The CDR3 region has the DNA TGTGCCAGCAGCCCTATGTGGGGCCGTCACGACACTGAAGCTTTCTTT.

The V gene is TRBV5-1, the J gene TRBJ1-1; 9 nucleotides align to TRBD1. The CDR3 has 15 amino acids. Germline loops: CDR1 SGHRS, CDR2 YFSETQ. The J segment lost 4 bases and the V segment lost 4 bases, leaving 8 bases of the junction unmatched. CDR3 DNA sequence: TGCGCCAGCAGCGTGACAGGGGGGGAGGGCACTGAAGCTTTCTTT. Protein sequence: CASSVTGGEGTEAFF.

The DNA for the CDR3 is TGTGCCAGCAGTGACTTTCCCGGGACAGGGTCCTACAATGAGCAGTTCTTC. Encoded protein: CASSDFPGTGSYNEQFF. The J gene is TRBJ2-1, the V gene TRBV6-4; TRBD1 matches at 9 bases. There are 17 residues in the CDR3. Trimming took 1 base from V and 1 from J; bases not matched to a gene: 5. Per the germline V gene, CDR1 is MRHNA and CDR2 is SNTAGT.

This sequence joins TRBV4-3 and TRBJ2-2; perhaps TRBD1 as D (6 bases). Trimming removed 1 base from V and 6 bases from J, with 15 bases in between. This CDR3 is 16 amino acids long. The V gene's germline CDR1 is LGHNA and CDR2 YSLEER. For the CDR3, the DNA is TGCGCCAGCAGCCAAGTGTCAGGGACAACGGCCGGGGAGCTGTTTTTT. Amino acid sequence: CASSQVSGTTAGELFF.

This rearrangement joins TRBV30 to TRBJ2-5; weak D call: TRBD2 (6 bases). Near its end, the DNA agrees better with TRBJ2-7, so the J call may be wrong. Germline V CDR1 and CDR2: GTSNPN, SVGIG (reference sequence). CDR3 length: 13 residues. The CDR3 reads CAWSRGTSYEQYF. Written as DNA, the CDR3 is TGTGCCTGGAGTCGGGGGACTTCCTACGAGCAGTACTTC.

This clone was recorded only once. The rearrangement joins TRBV6-1 to TRBJ2-7, with TRBD2 matching over 10 bases. V gave up 4 bases and J gave up 0 bases; unmatched junction bases: 18. CDR3 length: 20 residues. The V gene's germline CDR1 is MNHNS and CDR2 SASEGT. The CDR3 sequence: CASSGGRSGWTSGTSYEQYV. The CDR3 DNA follows: TGTGCCAGCAGTGGGGGCAGGTCCGGGTGGACTAGCGGAACCTCCTACGAGCAGTACGTC.